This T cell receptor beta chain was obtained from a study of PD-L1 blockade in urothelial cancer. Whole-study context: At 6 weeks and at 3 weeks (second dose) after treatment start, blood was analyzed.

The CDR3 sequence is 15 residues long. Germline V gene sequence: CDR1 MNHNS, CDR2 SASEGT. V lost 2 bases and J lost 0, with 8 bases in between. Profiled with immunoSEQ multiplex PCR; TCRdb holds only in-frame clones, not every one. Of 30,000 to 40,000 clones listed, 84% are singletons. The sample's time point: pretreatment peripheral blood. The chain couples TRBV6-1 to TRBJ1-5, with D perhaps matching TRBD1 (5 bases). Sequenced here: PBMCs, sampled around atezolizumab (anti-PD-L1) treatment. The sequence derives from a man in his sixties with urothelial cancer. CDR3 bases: TGTGCCAGCAGTGAATACAGGAATAGCAATCAGCCCCAGCATTTT. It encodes CASSEYRNSNQPQHF.